The 20 T cell receptor beta chains reported below all come from one sample, sequenced in a study of T cell responses to AZD1222 COVID-19 vaccine. Assay used: immunoSEQ multiplex PCR; TCRdb lists only in-frame clones, some missing. The table has roughly 150,000 clones, around nine tenths seen once. The sequencing here drew on peripheral blood, taken after recovery from COVID-19. These receptors came from an adult who had recovered from COVID-19.

The chain joins TRBV18 to TRBJ1-2, with TRBD1 identical over 9 bases. V shed 1 base, J shed 8 bases, and the junction held 5 bases outside the gene matches. The CDR3 is 14 amino acids. Germline V gives CDR1 KGHSH, CDR2 LQKENI. CDR3 sequence (DNA): TGTGCCAGCTCACCACAGGGACAGGGTTACGGCTACACCTTC. This gives the protein CASSPQGQGYGYTF. Based on the CDR3 plus reference TRBV18 and TRBJ1-2, the full variable domain is NAGVMQNPRHLVRRRGQEARLRCSPMKGHSHVYWYRQLPEEGLKFMVYLQKENIIDESGMPKERFSAEFPKEGPSILRIQQVVRGDSAAYFCASSPQGQGYGYTFGSGTRLTVV.

This chain links TRBV11-2 with TRBJ2-1, with 9 bases that match TRBD1. V was clipped by 1 base and J by 9 bases; unmatched bases: 7. This CDR3 spans 15 amino acids. Looked up from germline, CDR1 is SGHAT and CDR2 is FQNNGV. This chain's CDR3 is CASSLGGTGSGEQFF. DNA for the CDR3: TGTGCCAGCAGCTTAGGTGGGACAGGGTCAGGTGAGCAGTTCTTC.

The V and J genes are TRBV23-1 and TRBJ2-7, with D possibly matching TRBD1 (5 bases). TRBV23-1 qualifies as an ORF whose function is uncertain. The CDR3 loop spans 15 amino acids. The V and J ends lost 4 bases and 0 bases respectively, with 13 bases between them. The DNA for the CDR3 is TGCGCCAGCAGTCTCGTCCAGGGCTACTCCTACGAGCAGTACTTC. It specifies CASSLVQGYSYEQYF.

This chain links TRBV9 with TRBJ2-7; 10 bases line up with TRBD2. Germline V CDR1 and CDR2: SGDLS, YYNGEE. The V segment lost 4 bases and the J segment 1 base; nucleotides outside the gene matches: 11. The CDR3 length is 17 residues. In DNA, the CDR3 is TGTGCCAGCAGCCCCCATCCTAGCGGGAGTGATTCCTACGAGCAGTACTTC. Residues: CASSPHPSGSDSYEQYF.

This clone has just one count. The chain uses TRBV19 and TRBJ2-6; a weak D match, TRBD1 (6 bases). CDR1 LNHDA and CDR2 SQIVND come from the germline V gene (reference sequence). Trimming took off 1 base at V and 4 bases at J, with 14 bases between the two ends. The length of the CDR3 is 17 residues. Written as DNA, the CDR3 is TGTGCCAGTAGTATAGTTCCAGGGGCTTCGGGGGCCAACGTCCTGACTTTC. Translation gives CASSIVPGASGANVLTF.

The chain is built from TRBV28 and TRBJ2-6, with D maybe TRBD2 (6 bases). Germline lookup yields CDR1 MDHEN and CDR2 SYDVKM. Trimming took 0 bases from V and 0 from J, leaving 6 bases between them. This CDR3 spans 16 amino acids. DNA for the CDR3: TGTGCCAGCAGTTTATGGGGGGGCTCTGGGGCCAACGTCCTGACTTTC. This codes for CASSLWGGSGANVLTF.

The J gene is TRBJ1-2, the V gene TRBV5-8; D perhaps matches TRBD1 (6 bases). Trimming shortened V by 0 bases and J by 6 bases, and 18 bases separated the two germline ends. Germline V gene data show CDR1 as SGHTS and CDR2 as YDEGEE. CDR3 length equals 16 residues. CDR3 residues: CASSLEGDGRVNGYTF. CDR3 bases: TGTGCCAGCAGCTTGGAGGGGGATGGAAGGGTTAATGGCTACACCTTC.

The V and J genes are TRBV4-1 and TRBJ1-1; D is unclear. Between the trimmed V and J ends, which lost 0 bases and 4 bases, there was a span of 9 bases. The length of the CDR3 is 14 residues. The V gene's germline CDR1 is MGHRA and CDR2 YSYEKL. The CDR3 nucleotides are TGCGCCAGCAGCCAAGAGGGAATGATCACTGAAGCTTTCTTT. Its protein is CASSQEGMITEAFF.

The genes are TRBV6-5 and TRBJ2-1; 12 bases are a match to TRBD2. CDR3 length: 15 residues. The junction had 8 bases not matched to a gene; V was cut back by 6 bases and J by 8 bases. The germline CDR1 and CDR2 sequences are MNHEY and SVGAGI. DNA of the CDR3: TGTGCCAGCAGAACTAGCGGGGGGTATACATATGAGCAGTTCTTC. It codes for CASRTSGGYTYEQFF.

V and J are TRBV6-2 or TRBV6-3 and TRBJ2-3, with D hard to call. Germline CDR1 MNHEY, CDR2 SVGEGT. Trimming removed 1 base at V and 2 bases at J, with 7 bases between. The CDR3 is 14 residues long. The CDR3 DNA reads TGTGCCAGCAGTTACTGGAGCGTCACAGATACGCAGTATTTT. Translation: CASSYWSVTDTQYF.

This clone appeared once. The rearrangement uses TRBV19 and TRBJ1-1, with D perhaps matching TRBD1 (5 bases). The ends were cut back, 6 bases at V and 1 base at J, with 12 bases in the middle. This CDR3 is built from 14 residues. Germline V lookup: CDR1 LNHDA, CDR2 SQIVND (reference sequence). The CDR3, as DNA: TGTGCCAGTAGATCTTCCGGGGGGAACACTGAAGCTTTCTTT. As protein: CASRSSGGNTEAFF.

This rearrangement joins TRBV15 to TRBJ2-7; TRBD1 matches 10 bases. The trim removed 2 bases at V and 3 bases at J, leaving 7 bases unmatched. The germline V gene encodes CDR1 LNHNV and CDR2 YYDKDF (reference sequence). This CDR3 has 16 residues. CDR3 region: CATSRSPGDRGYEQYF. The CDR3, as DNA: TGTGCCACCAGCAGATCCCCCGGGGACAGGGGCTACGAGCAGTACTTC.

The chain has TRBV11-2 and TRBJ1-2; D possibly corresponds to TRBD1 (5 bases). With 2 bases removed from V and 6 bases from J, the gap between germline ends came to 16 bases. CDR1 and CDR2 (germline): SGHAT, FQNNGV. The CDR3 contains 15 residues. In DNA form, the CDR3 reads TGTGCCAGCAGCTTATACCCGACAGCCTCTAATGGCTACACCTTC. The encoded protein is CASSLYPTASNGYTF.

The chain has TRBV5-4 and TRBJ2-6; D may be TRBD2 (5 bases). CDR3 size: 18 residues. Germline V gene lookup returns CDR1 SGHNT and CDR2 YYREEE (reference sequence). The V end lost 0 bases, the J end lost 4 bases, and 17 bases lay between the germline ends. The CDR3 here is CASSLAGFPASGANVLTF. The CDR3 bases are TGTGCCAGCAGCTTGGCGGGGTTCCCCGCCTCGGGGGCCAACGTCCTGACTTTC.

This chain uses TRBV7-9 with TRBJ1-1; D is possibly TRBD1 (5 bases). The CDR3 is 12 residues long. The V gene's germline CDR1 is SEHNR and CDR2 FQNEAQ (reference sequence). CDR3 loop: CVGGRADTEAFF. DNA for the CDR3: TGTGTAGGTGGCAGGGCGGACACTGAAGCTTTCTTT.

The V and J genes are TRBV28 and TRBJ2-7, with D possibly being TRBD2 (6 bases). This CDR3 comprises 14 residues. Trimming stripped 6 bases from V and 0 bases from J, with 12 bases between. The germline V gene has CDR1 MDHEN and CDR2 SYDVKM. The CDR3 protein is CASRFSGGSYEQYF. As DNA, the CDR3 is TGTGCCAGCAGATTTAGCGGAGGCTCCTACGAGCAGTACTTC. The full variable domain, completed using reference TRBV28 and TRBJ2-7, is DVKVTQSSRYLVKRTGEKVFLECVQDMDHENMFWYRQDPGLGLRLIYFSYDVKMKEKGDIPEGYSVSREKKERFSLILESASTNQTSMYLCASRFSGGSYEQYFGPGTRLTVT.

The V gene is TRBV18, the J gene TRBJ2-2; D is uncertain. Germline assignment: CDR1 KGHSH and CDR2 LQKENI. This CDR3 has 13 amino acids. Trimming stripped 2 bases from V and 3 bases from J, with 4 bases between. As DNA, the CDR3 is TGTGCCAGCTCACCAGGAGACACCGGGGAGCTGTTTTTT. Its translation: CASSPGDTGELFF.

CDR3 in DNA: TGTGCCAGCAGTAGTGATTTGAATTCACCCCTCCACTTT. This codes for CASSSDLNSPLHF. This rearrangement joins TRBV12-3 or TRBV12-4 to TRBJ1-6, with D unresolved. The CDR3 has 13 residues. Trimming took off 5 bases at V and 7 bases at J, with 9 bases between the two ends.

The chain joins TRBV12-3 or TRBV12-4 to TRBJ2-5; D uncertain. Trimming took off 4 bases at V and 4 bases at J, with 10 bases between the two ends. This CDR3 region has 13 residues. CDR3 loop: CASSWTATETQYF. DNA of the CDR3: TGTGCCAGCAGTTGGACGGCTACAGAGACCCAGTACTTC.

The chain joins TRBV5-1 to TRBJ2-7; 10 bases map to TRBD2. Per germline, CDR1 SGHRS and CDR2 YFSETQ. CDR3 size: 19 residues. The V gene end was trimmed by 4 bases and the J gene end by 0 bases; junction bases not matched to a gene: 16. This chain's CDR3 is CASSRSGASASGSSYEQYF. CDR3 nucleotides: TGCGCCAGCAGCCGATCCGGGGCTTCGGCTAGCGGGAGCTCCTACGAGCAGTACTTC.